Shown below are 22 T cell receptor beta chains from a single sample sequenced in a study of shared clonotypes between healthy human individuals. Using immunoSEQ multiplex PCR, the repertoire was profiled, and TCRdb retains in-frame clones only, with some absent. The sample includes about 1.1 million clones, 77% of them seen just once. Source material: memory CD4+ T cells from PBMCs. Subset given: CD45RA-negative fraction. The source is a young man in good health. Some clones in this sample may be carry-over from other donors' samples.

The J gene is TRBJ1-2, the V gene TRBV7-3; D is perhaps TRBD1 (5 bases). CDR1 is SGHTA and CDR2 is FQGTGA in the germline V gene. The CDR3 length is 17 residues. V lost 2 bases and J 2 bases, leaving 18 bases between the germline ends. The CDR3 DNA reads TGTGCCAGCAGCTTATCGAGTGGGGCCGTCGGAAACTATGGCTACACCTTC. Translating it yields CASSLSSGAVGNYGYTF. Supplemented by reference TRBV7-3 and TRBJ1-2, the full variable domain reads GAGVSQTPSNKVTEKGKYVELRCDPISGHTALYWYRQSLGQGPEFLIYFQGTGAADDSGLPNDRFFAVRPEGSVSTLKIQRTERGDSAVYLCASSLSSGAVGNYGYTFGSGTRLTVV.

CDR3: CASSSLQGRQETQYF. The CDR3 region has the DNA TGTGCCAGCAGTTCTCTCCAGGGCCGCCAAGAGACCCAGTACTTC. The chain is built from TRBV27 and TRBJ2-5, with a weak D call TRBD1 (5 bases). With 4 bases removed from V and 1 base from J, the gap between germline ends came to 13 bases. The germline CDR1 and CDR2 sequences are MNHEY and SMNVEV (reference sequence). The CDR3 length is 15 residues.

The genes are TRBV30 and TRBJ1-2; tentative D call: TRBD1 (5 bases). Per the germline V gene, CDR1 is GTSNPN and CDR2 is SVGIG (reference sequence). The CDR3 runs to 15 residues. V lost 0 bases to trimming and J lost 6 bases, with 17 bases between them. The CDR3 here is CAWSVGDLLRDGYTF. For the CDR3, the DNA is TGTGCCTGGAGTGTCGGGGACCTCCTGAGAGATGGCTACACCTTC.

The rearrangement joins TRBV7-2 to TRBJ1-2, with D perhaps TRBD1 (6 bases). Trimming shortened V by 5 bases and J by 0 bases, and 22 bases separated the two germline ends. CDR3 size: 18 residues. CDR1 and CDR2 (germline): SGHTA, FQGNSA. CDR3 residues: CASSRARGRGTSNYGYTF. The DNA of the CDR3 is TGTGCCAGCAGCCGGGCTCGCGGCAGGGGAACATCTAACTATGGCTACACCTTC. The full variable domain, its missing parts supplied by reference TRBV7-2 and TRBJ1-2, is GAGVSQSPSNKVTEKGKDVELRCDPISGHTALYWYRQSLGQGLEFLIYFQGNSAPDKSGLPSDRFSAERTGGSVSTLTIQRTQQEDSAVYLCASSRARGRGTSNYGYTFGSGTRLTVV.

The genes are TRBV7-2 and TRBJ2-3; D might be TRBD1 (5 bases). The CDR3 length is 15 residues. Looked up from germline, CDR1 is SGHTA and CDR2 is FQGNSA. V lost 3 bases and J lost 1, with 11 bases in between. The CDR3 reads CASSFLIRGTDTQYF. The DNA of the CDR3 is TGTGCCAGCAGCTTTCTTATCAGGGGCACAGATACGCAGTATTTT.

The chain combines TRBV4-1 with TRBJ2-5; 7 nucleotides line up with TRBD1. V trimming: 3 bases; J trimming: 4 bases; junction bases outside the gene matches: 11. CDR3 length: 16 amino acids. Per germline, CDR1 MGHRA and CDR2 YSYEKL. The CDR3 sequence: CASSHYGSGGRETQYF. CDR3 DNA sequence: TGCGCCAGCAGCCATTATGGGTCAGGGGGTCGAGAGACCCAGTACTTC.

The rearrangement links TRBV4-1 to TRBJ2-1, with a tentative D call TRBD2 (5 bases). This CDR3 spans 16 amino acids. Germline assignment: CDR1 MGHRA and CDR2 YSYEKL. Trimming shortened V by 1 base and J by 4 bases, and 14 bases separated the two germline ends. As DNA, the CDR3 is TGCGCCAGCAGCCAAGTGGACTTGTTCGTATACAATGAGCAGTTCTTC. Translating it yields CASSQVDLFVYNEQFF.

This clone was detected once. V gene TRBV30 combines with J gene TRBJ2-1; D remains ambiguous. The CDR3 consists of 13 residues. V was clipped by 0 bases and J by 9 bases, with 12 bases between them. Germline assignment: CDR1 GTSNPN and CDR2 SVGIG (reference sequence). CDR3 DNA sequence: TGTGCCTGGAGTGTAAACTTCCAGAGTGAGCAGTTCTTC. Amino acids: CAWSVNFQSEQFF.

With respect to this clone: Additional DNA sequences in this sample encode the identical CDR3. The chain employs TRBV2 and TRBJ1-5; weak D call: TRBD1 (5 bases). The germline CDR1 and CDR2 sequences are SNHLY and FYNNEI. This CDR3 spans 14 amino acids. Trimming cost V 7 bases and J 4 bases, with 14 bases left between them. CDR3: CASKSTGGNQPQHF. The CDR3 nucleotides are TGTGCCAGCAAGTCTACAGGTGGTAATCAGCCCCAGCATTTT.

The chain has TRBV7-2 and TRBJ2-3; D gene uncertain. The CDR3 runs 12 residues. The germline gives CDR1 SGHTA, CDR2 FQGNSA. With 8 bases removed from V and 4 bases from J, the gap between germline ends came to 10 bases. CDR3 protein: CASALRSDTQYF. Here the CDR3 DNA reads TGTGCCAGCGCCTTACGATCAGATACGCAGTATTTT.

The CDR3: CASSLGHLREETQYF. CDR3 in DNA: TGTGCCAGCAGCCTGGGACACCTGCGCGAAGAGACCCAGTACTTC. This chain uses TRBV4-2 with TRBJ2-5; possibly TRBD1 for D (6 bases). The CDR3 contains 15 residues. The V end was cut by 4 bases, the J end by 3 bases, with 15 bases between. Per germline, CDR1 LGHNA and CDR2 YNFKEQ.

The genes are TRBV28 and TRBJ1-1; the D gene is possibly TRBD1 (5 bases). Germline CDR1 and CDR2: MDHEN and SYDVKM. Trimming left V 3 bases short and J 4 bases short, with 12 bases between. The CDR3 sequence is 14 residues long. The DNA of the CDR3 is TGTGCCAGCAGTTTGGGGCCAGCGGTCACTGAAGCTTTCTTT. It is translated as CASSLGPAVTEAFF.

V gene TRBV9 combines with J gene TRBJ2-4; perhaps TRBD1 as D (5 bases). Trimming cost V 4 bases and J 8 bases, with 16 bases left between them. CDR3 length: 14 residues. Germline assignment: CDR1 SGDLS and CDR2 YYNGEE. The CDR3 nucleotides read TGTGCCAGCAGCAACAGGAATGAAAAAGACATTCAGTACTTC. Protein: CASSNRNEKDIQYF.

The V and J genes are TRBV11-2 and TRBJ1-1, with D possibly being TRBD1 (6 bases). CDR3 length: 13 amino acids. Germline V gives CDR1 SGHAT, CDR2 FQNNGV. Trimming stripped 11 bases from V and 2 bases from J, with 15 bases between. The CDR3 reads CARGEQGNTEAFF. DNA of the CDR3: TGTGCCCGCGGGGAACAGGGTAACACTGAAGCTTTCTTT. Full variable domain (rest looked up from reference TRBV11-2 and TRBJ1-1): EAGVAQSPRYKIIEKRQSVAFWCNPISGHATLYWYQQILGQGPKLLIQFQNNGVVDDSQLPKDRFSAERLKGVDSTLKIQPAKLEDSAVYLCARGEQGNTEAFFGQGTRLTVV.

V and J are TRBV28 and TRBJ1-5; a possible D gene is TRBD1 (6 bases). Germline CDR1 MDHEN, CDR2 SYDVKM. The length of the CDR3 is 14 residues. V lost 4 bases and J 0 bases, leaving 7 bases between the germline ends. CDR3 bases: TGTGCCAGCAGTTGGGGGCGTAGCAATCAGCCCCAGCATTTT. Translation gives CASSWGRSNQPQHF.

This chain links TRBV11-1 with TRBJ2-7, with 10 bases lining up with TRBD1. Germline values: CDR1 SGHAT, CDR2 FQDESV (reference sequence). V gave up 2 bases and J gave up 2 bases; unmatched junction bases: 6. The CDR3 contains 16 residues. CDR3 coding DNA: TGTGCCAGCAGCTTACTCCGGGACAGGGGACCCTACGAGCAGTACTTC. This translates into CASSLLRDRGPYEQYF.

The rearrangement joins TRBV29-1 to TRBJ2-7, with 11 bases that match TRBD2. CDR3 length equals 14 residues. The V gene's germline CDR1 is SQVTM and CDR2 ANQGSEA. J gave up 3 bases and V 1 base, and 2 bases lay outside the gene matches. The CDR3 spells CSVEVLAGGYEQYF. CDR3 bases: TGCAGCGTTGAAGTCCTAGCGGGAGGCTACGAGCAGTACTTC.

The V and J genes are TRBV7-9 and TRBJ2-1; D may be TRBD2 (5 bases). Trimming pared 1 base from V and 9 bases from J, leaving 16 bases between. CDR3 length: 15 amino acids. CDR1 SEHNR and CDR2 FQNEAQ come from the germline V gene (reference sequence). The CDR3 sequence: CASSLGASYDSEQFF. Here the CDR3 DNA reads TGTGCCAGCAGCTTAGGGGCTAGCTACGATAGTGAGCAGTTCTTC.

This chain links TRBV27 with TRBJ2-6; the D is unclear. The germline V gene encodes CDR1 MNHEY and CDR2 SMNVEV (reference sequence). V was trimmed by 0 bases and J by 0 bases, leaving 6 bases between them. The CDR3 contains 16 residues. CDR3 residues: CASSLSRVSGANVLTF. CDR3 coding DNA: TGTGCCAGCAGTTTATCTAGGGTCTCTGGGGCCAACGTCCTGACTTTC.

The chain carries TRBV27 and TRBJ1-5, with 8 bases lining up with TRBD1. Per the germline V gene, CDR1 is MNHEY and CDR2 is SMNVEV (reference sequence). The V segment lost 8 bases and the J segment 7 bases; nucleotides outside the gene matches: 4. The CDR3 totals 12 residues. The CDR3 nucleotides read TGTGCCAGCGGACAGGGCAGCCAGCCCCAGCATTTT. Amino acids: CASGQGSQPQHF.

This clone was detected only a few times. This chain connects TRBV7-9 to TRBJ2-1, with D perhaps TRBD2 (6 bases). This CDR3 comprises 16 residues. The germline V and J ends were trimmed by 0 bases and 7 bases, with 16 bases remaining between them. Germline assignment: CDR1 SEHNR and CDR2 FQNEAQ (reference sequence). The CDR3 region is CASSLAEGNFRNEQFF. The CDR3 DNA reads as TGTGCCAGCAGCTTAGCGGAGGGTAACTTCCGGAATGAGCAGTTCTTC.

V is TRBV5-4 and J is TRBJ1-5; no reliable D call. The CDR3 length is 15 residues. V was trimmed by 0 bases and J by 2 bases, leaving 9 bases between them. In germline, CDR1 is SGHNT, CDR2 YYREEE (reference sequence). In DNA, the CDR3 is TGTGCCAGCAGCTTGGCGCGGGGAGGCAATCAGCCCCAGCATTTT. It translates to CASSLARGGNQPQHF.